A single sample gave rise to the 9 T cell receptor beta chains below, sequenced in a study of blood T cell repertoires in COVID-19. Here immunoSEQ multiplex PCR was the method, and the copy in TCRdb shows in-frame clones only, minus some. In the table there are tens of thousands of clones, 85% to 90% of which are singletons. Sequenced material: peripheral blood. The receptors derive from a woman in her 70s with acute or convalescent COVID-19.

This clone occurred a few times. The chain links TRBV3-1 (or the pseudogene TRBV3-2) to TRBJ1-4; no definite D call. Germline V gene data show CDR1 as LGHDT and CDR2 as YNNKEL (reference sequence). V was shortened by 4 bases and J by 8 bases, with 17 bases between the two germline ends. CDR3 size: 15 residues. The CDR3 spells CASSREVAMREKLFF. CDR3 DNA: TGTGCCAGCAGCCGGGAGGTGGCGATGCGCGAAAAACTGTTTTTT.

J is TRBJ1-2 and V is TRBV4-2; 8 nucleotides match TRBD1. The germline gives CDR1 LGHNA, CDR2 YNFKEQ. This CDR3 is 16 amino acids long. With 0 bases clipped from V and 8 bases from J, the junction kept 11 bases outside the gene matches. For the CDR3, the DNA is TGTGCCAGCAGCCAAGAATCGGTTCAGGGGGCGTCCGGCTACACCTTC. This sequence encodes CASSQESVQGASGYTF.

The chain employs TRBV6-5 and TRBJ1-1, with 8 positions matching TRBD1. Germline CDR1 and CDR2: MNHEY and SVGAGI. J lost 1 base, V lost 4 bases, and 2 bases had no gene match. The CDR3 covers 14 residues. The CDR3 is CASSFGTGNTEAFF. The CDR3 coding sequence is TGTGCCAGCAGTTTTGGGACAGGGAACACTGAAGCTTTCTTT.

The chain recombines TRBV6-4 with TRBJ2-1; tentative D call: TRBD1 (5 bases). From germline, CDR1 is MRHNA and CDR2 SNTAGT. This CDR3 is built from 14 residues. The V end was cut by 0 bases, the J end by 5 bases, with 8 bases between. For the CDR3, the DNA is TGTGCCAGCAGTGACTCGAGACAGCACAATGAGCAGTTCTTC. This translates into CASSDSRQHNEQFF.

The chain recombines TRBV11-2 with TRBJ1-4, with TRBD1 matching over 9 bases. Germline trimming cut 3 bases from V and 12 bases from J; bases unmatched to any gene: 14. Germline lookup yields CDR1 SGHAT and CDR2 FQNNGV. The CDR3 spans 16 residues. The CDR3 sequence: CASSFGGQGLMSELFF. CDR3 bases: TGTGCCAGCAGCTTCGGCGGACAGGGGCTAATGTCGGAACTGTTTTTT.

The chain carries TRBV19 and TRBJ2-3; TRBD2 agrees at 9 bases. Germline CDR1 reads LNHDA; CDR2 reads SQIVND (reference sequence). The CDR3 extends over 15 amino acids. Trimming removed 6 bases from V and 4 bases from J; junction bases left unmatched: 8. CDR3 residues: CASRGGGLASDTQYF. The CDR3 region has the DNA TGTGCCAGTAGAGGGGGCGGACTAGCGTCAGATACGCAGTATTTT.

V and J are TRBV6-5 and TRBJ2-2, with 7 bases that match TRBD1. V shed 5 bases and J 4 bases; nucleotides not matched to a gene: 7. This CDR3 contains 15 residues. In germline, CDR1 is MNHEY, CDR2 SVGAGI. Here the CDR3 reads CASSKQTGATGELFF. CDR3 nucleotide sequence: TGTGCCAGCAGTAAGCAAACAGGGGCCACCGGGGAGCTGTTTTTT.

V and J are TRBV5-8 and TRBJ2-1; 13 nucleotides match TRBD2. Germline V CDR1 and CDR2: SGHTS, YDEGEE. The V and J ends lost 4 bases and 0 bases, in that order; junction bases with no gene match: 7. This CDR3 spans 18 amino acids. The CDR3: CASSRRLAGGNSYNEQFF. The CDR3 nucleotides read TGTGCCAGCAGCCGTCGACTAGCGGGAGGTAACTCCTACAATGAGCAGTTCTTC.

The chain joins TRBV21-1 to TRBJ2-7; the D segment call TRBD1 is taken from the table without a DNA check. TRBV21-1 is classified as a pseudogene. The CDR3 sequence is 11 residues long. The CDR3: CASSPNYEQYV. DNA of the CDR3: TGTGCCAGCAGCCCCAACTACGAGCAGTACGTC.